Detailed here is one TCR beta chain. The target antigen is unknown. Lesional scalp tissue (obtained by punch biopsy) and peripheral blood were collected from alopecia areata patients. This record belongs to a study of CD8+ T cells in alopecia areata. Study conclusions and caveats: Affected scalp, especially in alopecia totalis/universalis, had a higher clonality than normal scalp did.

With V trimmed by 3 bases and J by 5 bases, 11 bases remained unmatched. Germline lookup yields CDR1 SGHDT and CDR2 YYEEEE. This CDR3 is 16 amino acids long. cDNA serving as the sequencing template came from extracted, reverse transcribed RNA. TCRdb's table, derived via immunoSEQ multiplex PCR, lists solely in-frame clones and lacks some. The sample shows some 180,000 clones, 63% of them seen only once. The receptor was isolated from a human donor with alopecia areata. The chain couples TRBV5-6 to TRBJ2-4, with 7 bases aligning to TRBD1. The specimen was CD4+ T cells sorted from blood, collected at week 0. CDR3 in DNA: TGTGCCAGCAGCTCCGGTATAACAGGGGACCAAAACATTCAGTACTTC. It codes for CASSSGITGDQNIQYF.